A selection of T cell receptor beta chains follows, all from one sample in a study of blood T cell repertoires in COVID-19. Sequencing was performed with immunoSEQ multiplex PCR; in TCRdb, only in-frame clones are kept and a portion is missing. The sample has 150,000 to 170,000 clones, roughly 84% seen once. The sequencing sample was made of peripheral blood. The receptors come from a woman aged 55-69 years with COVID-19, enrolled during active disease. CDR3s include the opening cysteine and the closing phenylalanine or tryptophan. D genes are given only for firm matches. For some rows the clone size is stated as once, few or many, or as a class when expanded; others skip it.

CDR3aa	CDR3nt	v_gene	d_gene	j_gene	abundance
CASSLAGLGDITGELFF	TGTGCCAGCAGCTTAGCGGGACTAGGGGATATCACCGGGGAGCTGTTTTTT	TRBV11-3	TRBD2	TRBJ2-2	.
CASSPLSGTGGSGNTIYF	TGTGCCAGCTCACCGCTATCCGGGACAGGGGGTTCTGGAAACACCATATATTTT	TRBV18	TRBD1	TRBJ1-3	.
CASSAHRGQGYTF	TGTGCCAGCAGCGCCCACAGGGGGCAAGGCTACACCTTC	TRBV11-2	TRBD1	TRBJ1-2	.
CASSLRRGIDHEQYF	TGCGCCAGCAGCTTGAGGAGGGGAATAGACCACGAGCAGTACTTC	TRBV5-1	.	TRBJ2-7	.
CASSQRDSYNEQFF	TGTGCCAGCTCACAAAGGGACTCTTACAATGAGCAGTTCTTC	TRBV18	.	TRBJ2-1	.
CASSLTVQETQYF	TGCGCCAGCAGCTTGACAGTACAAGAGACCCAGTACTTC	TRBV5-1	.	TRBJ2-5	.
CASRSGGSGTEAFF	TGTGCCAGCAGGTCGGGGGGATCGGGCACTGAAGCTTTCTTT	TRBV2	.	TRBJ1-1	.
CASSNRATNYGYTF	TGTGCCAGTAGTAACAGGGCGACTAACTATGGCTACACCTTC	TRBV19	.	TRBJ1-2	.
CASSPGTGYRSNQPQHF	TGTGCCAGCAGCCCCGGGACAGGGTACAGGAGCAATCAGCCCCAGCATTTT	TRBV3-1/TRBV3-2	TRBD1	TRBJ1-5	.
CASSLRGTGGNEQFF	TGTGCCAGCAGCTTACGAGGGACCGGAGGGAATGAGCAGTTCTTC	TRBV11-3	.	TRBJ2-1	many
CASSVGDTGNTIYF	TGTGCCAGCAGCGTAGGGGACACTGGAAACACCATATATTTT	TRBV9	.	TRBJ1-3	.
CASRLEAGGYNEQFF	TGTGCAAGTCGCTTAGAAGCGGGAGGGTACAATGAGCAGTTCTTC	TRBV12-2	.	TRBJ2-1	.
CAWRWQGTEKLFF	TGTGCCTGGAGGTGGCAGGGAACTGAAAAACTGTTTTTT	TRBV30	.	TRBJ1-4	once
CASSPGQRETQYF	TGTGCCAGCAGCCCGGGACAGAGAGAGACCCAGTACTTC	TRBV5-6	TRBD1	TRBJ2-5	.
CASTPTTSSYNEQFF	TGTGCCAGTACCCCCACGACTAGTTCCTACAATGAGCAGTTCTTC	TRBV19	.	TRBJ2-1	.
CASSPNRGLTQEAFF	TGTGCCAGCAGCCCTAACAGGGGGCTGACTCAAGAAGCTTTCTTT	TRBV7-3	TRBD1	TRBJ1-1	.
CASSHPDRRNTIYF	TGTGCCAGCAGCCACCCAGACAGGCGAAACACCATATATTTT	TRBV3-1/TRBV3-2	.	TRBJ1-3	.
CATSDGSGGRSNQPQHF	TGTGCCACCAGTGATGGCTCAGGGGGCAGAAGCAATCAGCCCCAGCATTTT	TRBV24-1	TRBD1	TRBJ1-5	once
CASSLDRGGRRLSF	TGTGCCAGCAGCTTAGATCGGGGTGGACGGAGGTTATCCTTC	TRBV11-2	.	TRBJ1-2	.
CATSPGQGAEKLFF	TGTGCCACCAGCCCGGGACAGGGCGCTGAAAAACTGTTTTTT	TRBV15	TRBD1	TRBJ1-4	once
CASTIAFTGELFF	TGTGCCAGCACCATAGCGTTCACCGGGGAGCTGTTTTTT	TRBV12-3/TRBV12-4	.	TRBJ2-2	.
CASSSDRVNSPLHF	TGCGCCAGCAGTTCCGACAGGGTCAATTCACCCCTCCACTTT	TRBV5-1	TRBD1	TRBJ1-6	.
CASSLGEGLAKNIQYF	TGTGCCAGCAGCTTAGGGGAGGGGCTAGCCAAAAACATTCAGTACTTC	TRBV11-3	TRBD2	TRBJ2-4	.
CASSLILAANTGELFF	TGTGCCAGCAGTCTAATACTAGCGGCGAACACCGGGGAGCTGTTTTTT	TRBV7-9	TRBD2	TRBJ2-2	.
CASSLDRAWNEQFF	TGTGCCAGCAGCCTGGACAGGGCATGGAATGAGCAGTTCTTC	TRBV5-6	TRBD1	TRBJ2-1	.
CASSTTGGQGYTF	TGTGCCAGCAGTACGACAGGGGGCCAAGGCTACACCTTC	TRBV6-6	TRBD1	TRBJ1-2	few
CASSLVAGEEAFF	TGTGCCAGCAGCTTAGTTGCGGGGGAGGAGGCTTTCTTT	TRBV13	.	TRBJ1-1	once
CASSPRQGNTEAFF	TGTGCCAGCTCACCGAGACAGGGGAACACTGAAGCTTTCTTT	TRBV18	TRBD1	TRBJ1-1	.
CASRVGGQGDRYTF	TGCGCCAGCAGAGTTGGCGGACAGGGGGACCGCTACACCTTC	TRBV5-1	TRBD1	TRBJ1-2	.
CASSPELEDIQYF	TGTGCCAGCTCACCGGAACTAGAGGACATTCAGTACTTC	TRBV18	.	TRBJ2-4	.
CASSEQDRSGYTF	TGTGCCAGCAGTGAACAGGACAGGAGTGGCTACACCTTC	TRBV6-1	TRBD1	TRBJ1-2	.
CASSQEWGRGNEKLFF	TGCGCCAGCAGCCAAGAATGGGGCAGGGGAAATGAAAAACTGTTTTTT	TRBV4-1	.	TRBJ1-4	.
CASSPRQGAYNSPLHF	TGTGCCAGCTCACCGCGACAGGGGGCGTATAATTCACCCCTCCACTTT	TRBV18	TRBD1	TRBJ1-6	.
CASSLFRGQGPQHF	TGTGCCAGCAGTTTATTCAGGGGCCAGGGGCCCCAGCATTTT	TRBV28	.	TRBJ1-5	once
CASSLLVFSARGGSNEQFF	TGCGCCAGCAGCTTGTTAGTGTTTTCTGCAAGGGGTGGGTCCAATGAGCAGTTCTTC	TRBV5-1	.	TRBJ2-1	.
CASSPQRFFTEAFF	TGTGCCAGCAGCCCTCAACGGTTTTTCACTGAAGCTTTCTTT	TRBV3-1/TRBV3-2	.	TRBJ1-1	.
CASSTSLVGEQFF	TGTGCCAGCAGTACATCACTAGTCGGGGAGCAGTTCTTC	TRBV6-6	.	TRBJ2-1	.
CAIEGDHYGYTF	TGTGCCATTGAAGGGGATCACTATGGCTACACCTTC	TRBV10-3	.	TRBJ1-2	.
CASGKEGSLGRYTF	TGTGCCAGCGGGAAGGAGGGCAGCCTGGGTCGCTACACCTTC	TRBV6-5	.	TRBJ1-2	.
CASSDRGMGLNTEAFF	TGTGCCAGCAGCGACAGGGGTATGGGTTTGAACACTGAAGCTTTCTTT	TRBV14	TRBD1	TRBJ1-1	.
CASSGQGGDYGYTF	TGTGCCAGCAGTGGACAGGGGGGAGACTATGGCTACACCTTC	TRBV9	TRBD1	TRBJ1-2	.
CASSLVMARGQPQHF	TGTGCCAGCAGCTTAGTTATGGCTAGAGGGCAGCCCCAGCATTTT	TRBV7-2	.	TRBJ1-5	.
CASSSDTGYTF	TGCGCCAGCAGTTCCGACACTGGCTACACCTTC	TRBV5-1	.	TRBJ1-2	.
CASSLASSTDTQYF	TGTGCCAGTAGTTTAGCGTCTAGCACAGATACGCAGTATTTT	TRBV19	.	TRBJ2-3	few
CASSGDRGRNEQFF	TGCGCCAGCAGCGGGGACAGGGGCCGCAATGAGCAGTTCTTC	TRBV5-1	TRBD1	TRBJ2-1	.
CASRNGNTEAFF	TGTGCCAGCAGGAACGGGAACACTGAAGCTTTCTTT	TRBV27	.	TRBJ1-1	.
CASSNSIPETQYF	TGTGCCAGTAGTAATAGCATCCCGGAGACCCAGTACTTC	TRBV19	.	TRBJ2-5	.
CASSLNGGAYEQFF	TGTGCCAGCAGCTTGAACGGGGGAGCCTATGAGCAGTTCTTC	TRBV11-2	.	TRBJ2-1	.
CASRIDRGPEKLFF	TGTGCCAGTAGGATTGACAGGGGGCCTGAAAAACTGTTTTTT	TRBV19	TRBD1	TRBJ1-4	.
CASSLSGKGYNEQFF	TGTGCCAGCAGCCTTAGCGGAAAAGGCTACAATGAGCAGTTCTTC	TRBV11-3	.	TRBJ2-1	.
CASSWGGTSTEAFF	TGCGCCAGCAGCTGGGGGGGGACGAGCACTGAAGCTTTCTTT	TRBV5-1	.	TRBJ1-1	.
CASMGGRPDGETQYF	TGCGCCAGCATGGGTGGGAGGCCCGACGGAGAGACCCAGTACTTC	TRBV10-2	.	TRBJ2-5	.
CASSVSGQQNQPQHF	TGTGCCAGCAGCGTTTCGGGACAGCAAAATCAGCCCCAGCATTTT	TRBV9	TRBD1	TRBJ1-5	.